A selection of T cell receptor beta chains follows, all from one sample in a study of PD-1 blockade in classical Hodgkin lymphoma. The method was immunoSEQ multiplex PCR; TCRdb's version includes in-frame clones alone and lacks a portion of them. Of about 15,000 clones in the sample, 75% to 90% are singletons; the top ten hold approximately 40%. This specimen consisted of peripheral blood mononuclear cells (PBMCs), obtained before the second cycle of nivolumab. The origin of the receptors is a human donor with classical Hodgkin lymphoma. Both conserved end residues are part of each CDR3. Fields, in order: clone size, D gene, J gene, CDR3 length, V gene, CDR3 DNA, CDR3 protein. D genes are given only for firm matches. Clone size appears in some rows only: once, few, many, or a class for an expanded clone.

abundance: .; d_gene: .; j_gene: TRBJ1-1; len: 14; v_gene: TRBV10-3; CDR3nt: TGTGCCATCAGTGAGATCGGGTTTCAAGCTGAAGCTTTCTTT; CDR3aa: CAISEIGFQAEAFF
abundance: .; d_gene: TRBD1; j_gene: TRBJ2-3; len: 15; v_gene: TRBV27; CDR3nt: TGTGCCAGCAGTTCCTCAGGGACAGCCTGGGATACGCAGTATTTT; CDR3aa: CASSSSGTAWDTQYF
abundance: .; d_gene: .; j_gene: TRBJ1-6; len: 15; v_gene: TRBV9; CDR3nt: TGTGCCAGCAGCCTTGAGGACAGCTATAATTCACCCCTCCACTTT; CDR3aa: CASSLEDSYNSPLHF
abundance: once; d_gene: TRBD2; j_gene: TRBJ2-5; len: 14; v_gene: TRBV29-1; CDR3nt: TGCAGCGTTGATCTCGCGGGGGGATGGGAGACCCAGTACTTC; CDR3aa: CSVDLAGGWETQYF
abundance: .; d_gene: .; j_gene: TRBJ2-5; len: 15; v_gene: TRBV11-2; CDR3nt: TGTGCCAGCAGCTCCTGGGGGGGCCGAGTTGAGACCCAGTACTTC; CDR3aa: CASSSWGGRVETQYF
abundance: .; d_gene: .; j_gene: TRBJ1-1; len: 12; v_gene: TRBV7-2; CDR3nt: TGTGCCAGCAGCTTAGTTGGTCCTGAAGCTTTCTTT; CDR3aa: CASSLVGPEAFF
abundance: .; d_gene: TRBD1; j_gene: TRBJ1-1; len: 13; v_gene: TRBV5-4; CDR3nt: TGTGCCAGCAGCTTGAAGGACAGGGACGAAGCTTTCTTT; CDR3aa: CASSLKDRDEAFF
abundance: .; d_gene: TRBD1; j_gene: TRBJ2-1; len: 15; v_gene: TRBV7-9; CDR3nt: TGTGCCAGCAGCTTAGACAGGGGCCTAACTAATGAGCAGTTCTTC; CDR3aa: CASSLDRGLTNEQFF
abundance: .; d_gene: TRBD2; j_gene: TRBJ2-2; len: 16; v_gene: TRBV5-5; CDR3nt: TGTGCCAGCAGCTCTGGAGCGGGAGTAATAGCCGGGGAGCTGTTTTTT; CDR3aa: CASSSGAGVIAGELFF
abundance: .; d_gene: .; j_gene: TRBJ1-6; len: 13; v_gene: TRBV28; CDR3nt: TGTGCCAGCAGTTTAGTTCCCTCCTCACCCCTCCACTTT; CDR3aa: CASSLVPSSPLHF
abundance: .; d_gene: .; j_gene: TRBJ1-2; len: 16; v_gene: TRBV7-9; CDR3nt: TGTGCCAGCAGCTTAGTTAGAGAGGAAGTCTCCTATGGCTACACCTTC; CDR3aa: CASSLVREEVSYGYTF
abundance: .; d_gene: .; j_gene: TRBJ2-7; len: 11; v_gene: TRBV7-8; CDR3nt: TGTGCCACTCAGGGGGGTAACGAGCAGTACTTC; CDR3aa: CATQGGNEQYF
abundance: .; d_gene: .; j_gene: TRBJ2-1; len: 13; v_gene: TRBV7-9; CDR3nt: TGTGCCAGCAGGGATGGGCCCTACAATGAGCAGTTCTTC; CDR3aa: CASRDGPYNEQFF
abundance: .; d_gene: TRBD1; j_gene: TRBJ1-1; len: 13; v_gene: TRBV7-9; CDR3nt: TGTGCCAGCGGGACACAGGGGTTGCCTGAAGCTTTCTTT; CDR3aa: CASGTQGLPEAFF
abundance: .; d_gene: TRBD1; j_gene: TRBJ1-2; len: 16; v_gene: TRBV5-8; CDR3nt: TGTGCCAGCAGCTTGGCCCCGGGACAGGGAAACTATGGCTACACCTTC; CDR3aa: CASSLAPGQGNYGYTF